This record concerns one T cell receptor (beta chain) sequence. Germline V gene sequence: CDR1 SGHRS, CDR2 YFSETQ. J was trimmed by 4 bases and V by 0 bases; bases with no gene match: 9. This CDR3 contains 17 residues. The entry originates in a study of blood T cell repertoires in COVID-19. Background on the study: The origin of the acute and convalescent COVID-19 samples was the United States, Italy and Spain.

Original analysis: It was from reference gene primer amplification that nucleated cell counts were estimated. Sequenced by immunoSEQ multiplex PCR; TCRdb stores in-frame clones only, minus some. From that table come the V and J calls and clone size; the DNA was used to work out D and trimming. The sample contains more than 90,000 clones, approximately 85% of which appear only once. The chain carries TRBV5-1 and TRBJ1-3; 8 nucleotides agree with TRBD1. The receptor was isolated from a human donor in a cohort sampled during active COVID-19. Sequencing was done on a sample of peripheral blood. The CDR3 spells CASSLELDREAGNTIYF. The DNA for the CDR3 is TGCGCCAGCAGCTTGGAACTGGACAGGGAGGCGGGAAACACCATATATTTT.